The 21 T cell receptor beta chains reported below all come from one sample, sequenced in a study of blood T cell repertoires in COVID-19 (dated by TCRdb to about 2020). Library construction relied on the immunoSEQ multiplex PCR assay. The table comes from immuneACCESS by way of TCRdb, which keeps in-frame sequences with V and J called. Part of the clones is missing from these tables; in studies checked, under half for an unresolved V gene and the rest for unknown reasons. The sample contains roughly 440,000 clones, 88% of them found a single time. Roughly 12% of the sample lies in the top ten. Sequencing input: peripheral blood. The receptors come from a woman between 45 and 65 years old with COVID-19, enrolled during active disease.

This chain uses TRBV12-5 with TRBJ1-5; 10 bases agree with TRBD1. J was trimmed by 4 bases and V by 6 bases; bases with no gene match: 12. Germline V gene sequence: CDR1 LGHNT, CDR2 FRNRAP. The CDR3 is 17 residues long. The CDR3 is CASGQDRGSLWNQPQHF. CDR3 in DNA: TGTGCTAGTGGCCAGGACAGGGGGTCCCTTTGGAATCAGCCCCAGCATTTT.

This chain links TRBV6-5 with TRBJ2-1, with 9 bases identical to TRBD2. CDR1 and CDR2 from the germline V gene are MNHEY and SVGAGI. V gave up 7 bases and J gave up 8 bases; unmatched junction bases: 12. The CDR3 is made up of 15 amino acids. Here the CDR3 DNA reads TGTGCCAGCAAACTGAGCGGGGGGTCGTTTGATGAGCAGTTCTTC. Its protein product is CASKLSGGSFDEQFF.

The CDR3 DNA follows: TGTGCCAGCAGCTCGACAGGGAAGGCTGAAGCTTTCTTT. The encoded protein is CASSSTGKAEAFF. The genes are TRBV7-2 and TRBJ1-1, with 7 nucleotides matching TRBD1. Trimming at V came to 4 bases and at J to 6 bases, leaving 5 bases not matched to a gene. Germline CDR1 reads SGHTA; CDR2 reads FQGNSA. The CDR3 is 13 residues long.

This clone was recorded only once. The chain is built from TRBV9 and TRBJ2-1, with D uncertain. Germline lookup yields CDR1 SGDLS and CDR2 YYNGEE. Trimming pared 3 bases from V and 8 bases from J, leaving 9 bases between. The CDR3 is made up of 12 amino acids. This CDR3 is CASSALTDEQFF. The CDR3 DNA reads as TGTGCCAGCAGCGCCTTGACTGATGAGCAGTTCTTC.

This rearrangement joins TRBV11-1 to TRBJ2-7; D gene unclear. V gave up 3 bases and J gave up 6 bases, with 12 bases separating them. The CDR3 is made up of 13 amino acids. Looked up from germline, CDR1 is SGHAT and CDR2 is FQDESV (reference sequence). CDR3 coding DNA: TGTGCCAGCAGCTTTGTACAGTTCGGCGAGCAGTACTTC. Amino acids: CASSFVQFGEQYF.

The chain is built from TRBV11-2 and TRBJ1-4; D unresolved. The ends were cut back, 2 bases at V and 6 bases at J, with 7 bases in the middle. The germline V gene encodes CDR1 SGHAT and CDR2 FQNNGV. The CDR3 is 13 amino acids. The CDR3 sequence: CASSLRGYEKLFF. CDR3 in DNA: TGTGCCAGCAGCTTACGAGGATATGAAAAACTGTTTTTT.

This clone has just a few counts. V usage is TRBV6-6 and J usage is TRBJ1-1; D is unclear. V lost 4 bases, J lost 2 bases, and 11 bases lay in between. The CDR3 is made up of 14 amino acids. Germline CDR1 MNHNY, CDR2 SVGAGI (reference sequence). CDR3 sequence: CASSSSTPNTEAFF. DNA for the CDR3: TGTGCCAGCAGTTCCTCGACACCCAACACTGAAGCTTTCTTT.

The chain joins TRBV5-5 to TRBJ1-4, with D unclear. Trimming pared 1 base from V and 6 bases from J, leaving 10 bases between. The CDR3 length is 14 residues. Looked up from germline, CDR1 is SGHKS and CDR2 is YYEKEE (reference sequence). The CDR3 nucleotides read TGTGCCAGCAGCTTGTCCGGGTGGCATGAAAAACTGTTTTTT. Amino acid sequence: CASSLSGWHEKLFF.

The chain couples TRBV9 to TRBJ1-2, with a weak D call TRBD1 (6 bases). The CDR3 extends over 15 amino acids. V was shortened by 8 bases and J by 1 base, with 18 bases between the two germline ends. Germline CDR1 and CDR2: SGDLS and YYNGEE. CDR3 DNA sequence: TGTGCCAGTCAGGGGTCTAAAGGACTTAACTATGGCTACACCTTC. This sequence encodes CASQGSKGLNYGYTF.

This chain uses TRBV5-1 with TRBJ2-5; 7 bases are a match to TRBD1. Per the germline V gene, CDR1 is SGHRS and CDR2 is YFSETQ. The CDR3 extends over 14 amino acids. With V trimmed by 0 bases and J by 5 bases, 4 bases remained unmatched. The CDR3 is CASSLGQGWETQYF. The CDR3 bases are TGCGCCAGCAGCTTGGGACAGGGATGGGAGACCCAGTACTTC. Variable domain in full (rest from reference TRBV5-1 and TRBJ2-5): KAGVTQTPRYLIKTRGQQVTLSCSPISGHRSVSWYQQTPGQGLQFLFEYFSETQRNKGNFPGRFSGRQFSNSRSEMNVSTLELGDSALYLCASSLGQGWETQYFGPGTRLLVL.

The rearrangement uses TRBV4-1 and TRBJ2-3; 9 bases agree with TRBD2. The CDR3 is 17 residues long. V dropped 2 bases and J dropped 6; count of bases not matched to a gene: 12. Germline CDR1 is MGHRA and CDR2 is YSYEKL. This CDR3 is CASSQRTSGYGGDTQYF. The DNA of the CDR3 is TGCGCCAGCAGCCAACGCACTAGCGGGTATGGGGGGGATACGCAGTATTTT.

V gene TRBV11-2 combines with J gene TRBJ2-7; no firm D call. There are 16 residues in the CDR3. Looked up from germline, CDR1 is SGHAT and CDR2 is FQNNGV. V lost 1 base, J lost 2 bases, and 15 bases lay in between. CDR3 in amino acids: CASSLASGPPTYEQYF. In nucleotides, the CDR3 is TGTGCCAGCAGCTTAGCTTCAGGTCCCCCAACCTACGAGCAGTACTTC.

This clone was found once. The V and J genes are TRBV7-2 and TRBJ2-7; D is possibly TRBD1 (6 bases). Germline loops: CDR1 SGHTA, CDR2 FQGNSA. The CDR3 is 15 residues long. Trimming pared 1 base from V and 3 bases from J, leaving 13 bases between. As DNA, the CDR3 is TGTGCCAGCAGCTTAGGGCCCGGGACAATCTACGAGCAGTACTTC. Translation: CASSLGPGTIYEQYF.

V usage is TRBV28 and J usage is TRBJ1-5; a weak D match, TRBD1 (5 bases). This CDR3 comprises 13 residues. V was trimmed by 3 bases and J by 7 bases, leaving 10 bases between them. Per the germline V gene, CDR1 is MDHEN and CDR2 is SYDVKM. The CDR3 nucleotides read TGTGCCAGCAGTTTCCAGGGAACCCAGCCCCAGCATTTT. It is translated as CASSFQGTQPQHF.

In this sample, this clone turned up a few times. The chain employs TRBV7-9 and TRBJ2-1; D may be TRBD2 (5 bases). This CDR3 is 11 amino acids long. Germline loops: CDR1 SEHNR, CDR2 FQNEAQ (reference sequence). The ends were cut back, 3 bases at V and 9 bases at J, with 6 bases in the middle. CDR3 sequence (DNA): TGTGCCAGCAGCTTGGAGGCTGAGCAGTTCTTC. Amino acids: CASSLEAEQFF.

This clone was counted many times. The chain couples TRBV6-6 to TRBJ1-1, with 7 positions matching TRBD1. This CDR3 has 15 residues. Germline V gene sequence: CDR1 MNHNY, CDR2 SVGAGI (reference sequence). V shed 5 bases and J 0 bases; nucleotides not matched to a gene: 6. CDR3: CASSTWDSLNTEAFF. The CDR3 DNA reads TGTGCCAGCAGTACCTGGGACAGTTTGAACACTGAAGCTTTCTTT.

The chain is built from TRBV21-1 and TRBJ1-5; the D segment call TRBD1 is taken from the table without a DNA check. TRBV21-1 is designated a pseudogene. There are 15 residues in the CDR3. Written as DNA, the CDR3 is TGTGCCAGCAGCCCCCGCACAGCCAGCAATCAGCCCCAGCATTTT. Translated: CASSPRTASNQPQHF.

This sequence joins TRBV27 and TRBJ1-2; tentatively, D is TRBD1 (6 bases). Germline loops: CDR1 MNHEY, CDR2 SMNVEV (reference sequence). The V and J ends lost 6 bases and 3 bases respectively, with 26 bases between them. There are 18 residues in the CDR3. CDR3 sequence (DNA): TGTGCCAGCAGAAATATTAAGGGGTGGACAGCGGGATACTATGGCTACACCTTC. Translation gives CASRNIKGWTAGYYGYTF.

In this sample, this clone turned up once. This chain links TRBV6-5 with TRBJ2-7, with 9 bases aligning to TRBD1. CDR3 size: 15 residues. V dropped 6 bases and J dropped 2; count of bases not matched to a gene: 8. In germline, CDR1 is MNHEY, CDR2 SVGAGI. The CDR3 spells CASRKQGAFTYEQYF. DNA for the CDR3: TGTGCCAGCAGAAAACAGGGGGCTTTCACCTACGAGCAGTACTTC.

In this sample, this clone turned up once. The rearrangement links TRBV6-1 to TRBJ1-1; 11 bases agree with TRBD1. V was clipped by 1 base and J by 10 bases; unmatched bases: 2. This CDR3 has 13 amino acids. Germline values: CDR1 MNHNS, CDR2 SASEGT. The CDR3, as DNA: TGTGCCAGCAGTGAAGGGGGGACAGGGGGAGCTTTCTTT. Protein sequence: CASSEGGTGGAFF.

Here the CDR3 reads CASSPGSSDTGELFF. In nucleotides, the CDR3 is TGTGCCAGCAGTCCGGGGAGCAGCGACACCGGGGAGCTGTTTTTT. J is TRBJ2-2 and V is TRBV28, with D tentatively TRBD2 (5 bases). V lost 5 bases and J lost 3, with 13 bases in between. The CDR3 loop spans 15 amino acids. CDR1 is MDHEN, CDR2 SYDVKM, per germline.